The present T cell receptor beta chain was sequenced within a study of sequential checkpoint blockade in melanoma. Background on the study: First-line arms were nivolumab then ipilimumab, or the reverse, randomized 1:1.

This CDR3 is built from 15 residues. V gave up 0 bases and J gave up 6 bases; unmatched junction bases: 6. Germline CDR1 and CDR2: SGHTA and FQGNSA. Here immunoSEQ multiplex PCR was the method, and the copy in TCRdb shows in-frame clones only, minus some. The profile shows tens of thousands of clones, roughly 80% of them singletons. Treatment in this sample: randomized to nivolumab then ipilimumab (arm A) or the reverse (arm B). PBMC sorting kept live CD3+CD8+ cells without CD19 or CD56. The genes are TRBV7-2 and TRBJ2-7; 9 nucleotides match TRBD1. Sequenced here: CD8+ T cells sorted from blood (inferred from file names), sampled from a patient given nivolumab and ipilimumab in sequence. This TCR came from a human donor with melanoma. DNA for the CDR3: TGTGCCAGCAGCTTAGCACAGGGGGCGCGGGGCGAGCAGTACTTC. It yields the protein CASSLAQGARGEQYF. Variable domain in full (rest from reference TRBV7-2 and TRBJ2-7): GAGVSQSPSNKVTEKGKDVELRCDPISGHTALYWYRQSLGQGLEFLIYFQGNSAPDKSGLPSDRFSAERTGGSVSTLTIQRTQQEDSAVYLCASSLAQGARGEQYFGPGTRLTVT.